These 5 T cell receptor beta chains came from one sample sequenced in a study of T cell responses to AZD1222 COVID-19 vaccine. Sequenced by immunoSEQ multiplex PCR; TCRdb stores in-frame clones only, minus some. The profile shows 95,000 to 110,000 clones, around nine tenths of them singletons. This specimen was peripheral blood, taken on day 0 of AZD1222 vaccination. The receptor source for this set is an adult in good health.

This clone was recorded once. The chain is built from TRBV9 and TRBJ2-1; 7 nucleotides agree with TRBD2. The CDR3 is made up of 17 amino acids. The J segment lost 7 bases and the V segment lost 0 bases, leaving 13 bases of the junction unmatched. Germline V gene data show CDR1 as SGDLS and CDR2 as YYNGEE. CDR3 sequence reads: CASSVGSWASGGNEQFF. DNA of the CDR3: TGTGCCAGCAGCGTAGGATCATGGGCTAGCGGAGGGAATGAGCAGTTCTTC.

V usage is TRBV28 and J usage is TRBJ1-1; TRBD1 aligns across 8 bases. CDR3 length equals 16 residues. Trimming removed 4 bases from V and 6 bases from J; junction bases left unmatched: 13. The germline V gene has CDR1 MDHEN and CDR2 SYDVKM. The CDR3, as DNA: TGTGCCAGCAGTTCCTACTCCGGGACAGGCCGACCTGAAGCTTTCTTT. Translating gives CASSSYSGTGRPEAFF.

This clone is a singleton in its sample. The chain carries TRBV5-1 and TRBJ2-1; TRBD2 matches at 13 bases. V lost 0 bases, J lost 8 bases, and 5 bases stayed unmatched. The CDR3 is made up of 16 amino acids. The germline CDR1 and CDR2 sequences are SGHRS and YFSETQ. The CDR3 DNA sequence: TGCGCCAGCAGCTTGGAACTAGCGGGAGGGCCCGATGAGCAGTTCTTC. Translated, it gives CASSLELAGGPDEQFF.

V and J are TRBV19 and TRBJ1-5, with D possibly being TRBD1 (5 bases). The CDR3 loop spans 18 amino acids. Germline V gene lookup returns CDR1 LNHDA and CDR2 SQIVND (reference sequence). Trimming left V 0 bases short and J 3 bases short, with 18 bases between. The CDR3 DNA is TGTGCCAGTAGTATAGAGAAACAGGTTTGGCTTTCCAATCAGCCCCAGCATTTT. It is translated as CASSIEKQVWLSNQPQHF.

In DNA form, the CDR3 reads TGTGCCAGCAGCCAAAGGCTGCTACCCGCTAGCTCTGGGGCCAACGTCCTGACTTTC. Protein: CASSQRLLPASSGANVLTF. V and J are TRBV3-1 (or the pseudogene TRBV3-2) and TRBJ2-6; D is unclear. Between the trimmed V and J ends, which lost 2 bases and 0 bases, there was a span of 17 bases. Germline V gene lookup returns CDR1 LGHDT and CDR2 YNNKEL (reference sequence). The CDR3 has 19 amino acids.